The 17 T cell receptor beta chains below were found in one sample sequenced in a study of identical twins. Each CDR3 protein is one row after TCRdb ran MiXCR on the 5' RACE reads. This table has around 490,000 distinct CDR3 sequences, more than 20% appearing once. The data were also submitted as part of a second study, on yellow fever vaccine responses in identical twins.

Material for sequencing was CD4+ T cells sorted from blood. The receptors originated from a woman younger than 30 in good health.

V gene TRBV6-1 combines with J gene TRBJ2-7; D is perhaps TRBD1 or TRBD2 (5 bases each). CDR3 length: 15 amino acids. V dropped 6 bases and J dropped 6 bases, with 21 bases sitting between them. In germline, CDR1 is MNHNS, CDR2 SASEGT. CDR3 nucleotides: TGTGCCAGCAGACCCATAGGGGACCCCCCACCCGAGCAGTACTTC. Amino acids: CASRPIGDPPPEQYF.

The chain carries TRBV5-1 and TRBJ1-1, with TRBD1 matching 7 bases. Germline V CDR1 and CDR2: SGHRS, YFSETQ. The CDR3 runs 15 residues. V was clipped by 4 bases and J by 5 bases; unmatched bases: 11. This CDR3 reads CASSLISGQYTEAFF. The CDR3 DNA sequence: TGCGCCAGCAGCCTAATATCGGGACAGTATACTGAAGCTTTCTTT. Using reference TRBV5-1 and TRBJ1-1 for the parts outside the CDR3, the full variable domain is KAGVTQTPRYLIKTRGQQVTLSCSPISGHRSVSWYQQTPGQGLQFLFEYFSETQRNKGNFPGRFSGRQFSNSRSEMNVSTLELGDSALYLCASSLISGQYTEAFFGQGTRLTVV.

The chain joins TRBV19 to TRBJ1-6; D not certain. The CDR3 runs 14 residues. V was trimmed by 3 bases and J by 5 bases, leaving 8 bases between them. CDR1 and CDR2 from the germline V gene are LNHDA and SQIVND (reference sequence). The CDR3 DNA follows: TGTGCCAGTAGTATCGGTTTACATAATTCACCCCTCCACTTT. Protein product: CASSIGLHNSPLHF.

J is TRBJ2-7 and V is TRBV24-1; no firm D call. With 5 bases removed from V and 5 bases from J, the gap between germline ends came to 6 bases. The CDR3 contains 11 residues. The germline CDR1 and CDR2 sequences are KGHDR and SFDVKD. The CDR3 region has the DNA TGTGCCACCAGTGCAGGCAACGAGCAGTACGTC. Translation: CATSAGNEQYV.

V and J are TRBV5-1 and TRBJ1-1, with TRBD1 identical over 8 bases. Germline CDR1 reads SGHRS; CDR2 reads YFSETQ. J was trimmed by 1 base and V by 4 bases; bases with no gene match: 6. The CDR3 totals 15 residues. CDR3 loop: CASSSTGGANTEAFF. CDR3 nucleotides: TGCGCCAGCAGCAGCACAGGGGGAGCGAACACTGAAGCTTTCTTT.

This clonotype was picked up a small number of times. The V call is TRBV5-1, the J call TRBJ2-2; possibly TRBD2 for D (6 bases). Looked up from germline, CDR1 is SGHRS and CDR2 is YFSETQ. V lost 0 bases and J 7 bases, leaving 19 bases between the germline ends. The CDR3 is made up of 17 amino acids. The CDR3 bases are TGCGCCAGCAGCTTGGGCGGTTCAGCTAGCGCTGGCGGGGAGCTGTTTTTT. Its protein product is CASSLGGSASAGGELFF.

In DNA, the CDR3 is TGCGCCAGCAGCTCTAGATCCGGGACAGTAAACATGAACACTGAAGCTTTCTTT. Residues: CASSSRSGTVNMNTEAFF. The chain joins TRBV5-1 to TRBJ1-1, with 7 bases identical to TRBD1. V was clipped by 3 bases and J by 0 bases; unmatched bases: 14. Germline V gene sequence: CDR1 SGHRS, CDR2 YFSETQ. This CDR3 spans 18 amino acids. The full variable domain, rest sourced from reference TRBV5-1 and TRBJ1-1, is KAGVTQTPRYLIKTRGQQVTLSCSPISGHRSVSWYQQTPGQGLQFLFEYFSETQRNKGNFPGRFSGRQFSNSRSEMNVSTLELGDSALYLCASSSRSGTVNMNTEAFFGQGTRLTVV.

This rearrangement joins TRBV7-2 to TRBJ2-5, with 8 bases aligning to TRBD2. The germline gives CDR1 SGHTA, CDR2 FQGNSA. V gave up 5 bases and J gave up 7 bases; unmatched junction bases: 9. The CDR3 is made up of 14 amino acids. The CDR3 is CASSGTSGLGTQYF. CDR3 bases: TGTGCCAGCAGCGGCACTAGCGGCCTGGGGACCCAGTACTTC.

This clonotype was found a few times. The chain employs TRBV12-3 or TRBV12-4 and TRBJ2-1; 13 nucleotides agree with TRBD2. V shed 5 bases and J 4 bases; nucleotides not matched to a gene: 5. This CDR3 region has 16 residues. The CDR3: CASSPGLAGEYNEQFF. DNA of the CDR3: TGTGCCAGCAGTCCCGGACTAGCGGGGGAATACAATGAGCAGTTCTTC.

The table lists this clonotype with a few counts. The genes are TRBV6-6 and TRBJ1-6; 7 nucleotides align to TRBD1. The germline gives CDR1 MNHNY, CDR2 SVGAGI (reference sequence). There are 13 residues in the CDR3. Losses at the gene ends were 6 bases for V and 7 bases for J; bases not matched to a gene: 3. The CDR3 here is CASRGQENSPLHF. CDR3 nucleotide sequence: TGTGCCAGCAGAGGACAGGAGAATTCACCCCTCCACTTT.

This clonotype showed up just a few times. This chain uses TRBV12-3 or TRBV12-4 with TRBJ1-1, with 9 nucleotides matching TRBD1. J was trimmed by 5 bases and V by 7 bases; bases with no gene match: 14. The length of the CDR3 is 16 residues. CDR3 loop: CASTGGTGRLRTEAFF. The CDR3 DNA reads TGTGCCAGCACTGGGGGGACAGGGCGATTGAGAACTGAAGCTTTCTTT.

This clonotype was observed many times. The V and J genes are TRBV29-1 and TRBJ2-1; D might be TRBD1 (7 bases). CDR1 SQVTM and CDR2 ANQGSEA come from the germline V gene. The CDR3 is made up of 15 amino acids. The V end was cut by 7 bases, the J end by 3 bases, with 19 bases between. CDR3 sequence reads: CSGCRGDSRYNEQFF. The CDR3 coding sequence is TGCAGCGGTTGTAGGGGGGACAGCCGCTACAATGAGCAGTTCTTC.

Only a few counts were recorded for this clonotype. This rearrangement joins TRBV7-8 to TRBJ2-6, with D tentatively TRBD1 (5 bases). Germline V CDR1 and CDR2: SGHVS, FQNEAQ. The germline V and J ends were trimmed by 6 bases and 4 bases, with 13 bases remaining between them. The CDR3 is 15 amino acids. The CDR3: CASSGRVQGANVLTF. DNA for the CDR3: TGTGCCAGCAGTGGCAGGGTCCAGGGGGCCAACGTCCTGACTTTC.

This clonotype was detected ten times or more. This chain joins TRBV10-3 and TRBJ2-1; 7 positions match TRBD1. CDR3 size: 15 residues. V gave up 6 bases and J gave up 4 bases; unmatched junction bases: 9. Germline CDR1 and CDR2: ENHRY and SYGVKD. The CDR3 DNA sequence: TGTGCCATCAGACCTACAGGGGCCACATACAATGAGCAGTTCTTC. The encoded protein is CAIRPTGATYNEQFF.

This clonotype was seen only a few times. The chain carries TRBV28 and TRBJ2-7; TRBD2 aligns across 7 bases. With 5 bases clipped from V and 0 bases from J, the junction kept 7 bases outside the gene matches. The CDR3 is made up of 15 amino acids. CDR1 and CDR2 (germline): MDHEN, SYDVKM. This CDR3 is CASSPASGLSYEQYF. The CDR3 nucleotides are TGTGCCAGCAGTCCTGCTAGCGGACTCTCCTACGAGCAGTACTTC.

The chain's CDR3 is CASSPLTSGGNEQFF. The CDR3 DNA reads TGTGCCAGCAGCCCCCTGACTAGCGGGGGCAATGAGCAGTTCTTC. The V gene is TRBV14, the J gene TRBJ2-1, with 12 bases that match TRBD2. Germline CDR1 SGHDN, CDR2 FVKESK. This CDR3 has 15 amino acids. V trimming: 4 bases; J trimming: 6 bases; junction bases outside the gene matches: 4. Full variable domain (rest looked up from reference TRBV14 and TRBJ2-1): EAGVTQFPSHSVIEKGQTVTLRCDPISGHDNLYWYRRVMGKEIKFLLHFVKESKQDESGMPNNRFLAERTGGTYSTLKVQPAELEDSGVYFCASSPLTSGGNEQFFGPGTRLTVL.

The rearrangement joins TRBV29-1 to TRBJ2-1; 9 bases are a match to TRBD2. With 8 bases clipped from V and 6 bases from J, the junction kept 8 bases outside the gene matches. Germline CDR1 is SQVTM and CDR2 is ANQGSEA. This CDR3 has 13 residues. The CDR3 nucleotides read TGCAGCATTTTAGCGGGAGCCCCCAATGAGCAGTTCTTC. This encodes CSILAGAPNEQFF.